At least ten counts were recorded for the clone carrying this T cell receptor beta chain. Antigen unknown. V shed 2 bases, J shed 6 bases, and the junction held 5 bases outside the gene matches. This CDR3 has 14 amino acids. The germline V gene encodes CDR1 SGDLS and CDR2 YYNGEE. Diagnoses used clinical symptoms, serum thyroxine and TRAb, thyroid ultrasound and orbital computed tomography. Researchers took RNA transcripts and amplified the TCR beta CDR3 regions from them. The study used the HTBI primer set for a first-round RT-PCR of the TCR CDR3. TCRdb itself ran the multiplex PCR reads through MiXCR, one entry per CDR3 protein. Of 530,000 or so distinct CDR3 sequences in the sample, around 24% are singletons; the top ten hold approximately 10%. This record comes from a study of T cells in Graves' hyperthyroidism and ophthalmopathy. Study-level findings and limits: Within blood appeared most thyroid clonotypes that had expanded above 0.001.

The receptor was isolated from a young woman with Graves' ophthalmopathy. The chain uses TRBV9 and TRBJ2-7, with 10 bases fitting TRBD1. What was sequenced was blood. The CDR3, as DNA: TGTGCCAGCAGCGTCGGACAGGGGGAAGTCGAGCAGTACTTC. This sequence encodes CASSVGQGEVEQYF.